These 2 T cell receptor beta chains originate from one sample sequenced in a study of cytomegalovirus exposure and HLA in healthy donors. Use of 60 Vbeta and 13 Jbeta primers characterized the PCR. Assay: immunoSEQ multiplex PCR; the TCRdb copy retains only in-frame clones and omits some. The sample lists under 200,000 clones, more than 60% occurring once. The sample was PBMCs. The receptors were sampled from a male donor in good health and CMV-seronegative.

This clone has a handful of counts. The chain is built from TRBV6-1 and TRBJ2-1; 11 nucleotides match TRBD2. With 7 bases clipped from V and 7 bases from J, the junction kept 9 bases outside the gene matches. This CDR3 region has 15 residues. CDR1 MNHNS and CDR2 SASEGT come from the germline V gene. CDR3 amino acids: CASISGLAGVNEQFF. In DNA form, the CDR3 reads TGTGCCAGCATCTCTGGACTAGCGGGCGTTAATGAGCAGTTCTTC.

The J gene is TRBJ1-1, the V gene TRBV11-1; 8 bases align to TRBD1. V dropped 5 bases and J dropped 1; count of bases not matched to a gene: 6. This CDR3 has 15 amino acids. Germline V gene lookup returns CDR1 SGHAT and CDR2 FQDESV (reference sequence). CDR3 nucleotides: TGTGCCAGCAGCCATAGACAGGGGAGGAACACTGAAGCTTTCTTT. Amino acid sequence: CASSHRQGRNTEAFF. Supplemented by reference TRBV11-1 and TRBJ1-1, the full variable domain reads EAEVAQSPRYKITEKSQAVAFWCDPISGHATLYWYRQILGQGPELLVQFQDESVVDDSQLPKDRFSAERLKGVDSTLKIQPAELGDSAMYLCASSHRQGRNTEAFFGQGTRLTVV.